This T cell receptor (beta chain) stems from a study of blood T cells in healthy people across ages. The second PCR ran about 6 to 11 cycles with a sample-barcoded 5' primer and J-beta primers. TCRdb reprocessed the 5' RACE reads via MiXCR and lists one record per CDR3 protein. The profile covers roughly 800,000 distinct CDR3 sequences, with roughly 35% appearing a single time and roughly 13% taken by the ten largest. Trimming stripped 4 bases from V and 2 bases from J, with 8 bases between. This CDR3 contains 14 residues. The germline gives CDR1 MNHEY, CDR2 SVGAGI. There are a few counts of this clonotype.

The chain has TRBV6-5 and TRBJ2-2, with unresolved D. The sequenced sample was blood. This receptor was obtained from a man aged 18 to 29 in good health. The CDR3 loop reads CASSSGFNTGELFF. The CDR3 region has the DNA TGTGCCAGCAGTTCCGGCTTCAACACCGGGGAGCTGTTTTTT.